This T cell receptor (beta chain) emerged from a study of cytomegalovirus exposure and HLA in healthy donors. Both 60 Vbeta primers and 13 Jbeta primers went into the PCR. Some clones are missing from TCRdb's copy, which holds only in-frame ones; the method was immunoSEQ multiplex PCR. The table includes about 88,000 clones, just under 90% detected once. The CDR3 loop spans 18 amino acids. Trimming cost V 6 bases and J 3 bases, with 23 bases left between them. Germline V lookup: CDR1 SNHLY, CDR2 FYNNEI. The rearrangement joins TRBV2 to TRBJ2-2; the D gene is possibly TRBD1 (7 bases). The receptor comes from a man aged 18 to 30 in good health and CMV-seronegative. The sample was PBMCs. CDR3 sequence reads: CASRIRRDRSGDTGELFF. The CDR3 DNA follows: TGTGCCAGCAGAATAAGACGGGACAGATCGGGGGACACCGGGGAGCTGTTTTTT.